The clone carrying this T cell receptor beta chain was found once. The CDR3 sequence is 14 residues long. Germline V CDR1 and CDR2: LGHDT, YNNKEL (reference sequence). Trimming cost V 5 bases and J 8 bases; bases outside gene matches: 9. The assay was immunoSEQ multiplex PCR, and TCRdb's table has in-frame clones only and misses some. The sample includes 70,000 to 75,000 clones, nearly 90% seen only once; the top ten take about a fifth. The data are from a study of control samples from healthy donors and cancer patients. The sample comprised PBMCs. The receptor was isolated from a man aged 55 to 70 with lung cancer. This chain joins TRBV3-1 (or the pseudogene TRBV3-2) and TRBJ1-2; the match to TRBD1 covers 9 bases. The CDR3 sequence is CASSAGTGIGGYTF. CDR3 DNA: TGTGCCAGCAGCGCCGGGACAGGGATAGGCGGCTACACCTTC.